Sequencing of this T cell receptor (beta chain) was carried out in a study of vaccination and CD4 T cells after COVID-19. From germline, CDR1 is LNHDA and CDR2 SQIVND (reference sequence). With V trimmed by 8 bases and J by 7 bases, 11 bases remained unmatched. The CDR3 runs to 15 residues. Scientists ran DNA taken from cultured CD4+ T cells through the Oncomine TCR Beta short-read assay for sequencing. One entry per CDR3 protein, called by TCRdb with MiXCR from the PCR reads. This sample carries 5,000 or so distinct CDR3 sequences, roughly two fifths of them seen once, and the ten largest clones take around two fifths. In regard to this clonotype: The target antigen is unknown.

Treatment given: roughly 10-day PBMC culture with coronavirus spike peptide pools or control peptides (ViraFEST assay). From the unexposed donor, CD4+ T cells were collected ahead of the COVID-19 pandemic (2011-2018). Wells contained roughly 2.2 million PBMCs each, and these were cultured with around 10 IU/ml IL-2 and around 10 ug/ml peptide pools. The sequence was collected from a human donor in good health. Source material: CD4+ T cells from blood, cultured in vitro. V gene TRBV19 combines with J gene TRBJ1-5, with 10 bases lining up with TRBD1. CDR3 residues: CASRPGQGFRQPQHF. The CDR3 bases are TGTGCCAGTCGGCCGGGACAGGGGTTTCGGCAGCCCCAGCATTTT.